A single sample is the source of the 23 T cell receptor beta chains below, sequenced in a study of a mutant IDH1 vaccine in newly diagnosed glioma. For these receptors, no antigen is known. Repertoires were generated with immunoSEQ multiplex PCR, while TCRdb's copy carries only in-frame clones and drops some. The repertoire has under 150,000 clones, roughly 75% of them found once; the top ten carry less than 7%. As to time point: week 11, during vaccination. Alongside topical imiquimod, each dose of vaccine comprised 300 ug of mutant IDH1 20-mer peptide. The starting material was PBMCs, obtained from a glioma patient whose treatment included an IDH1 peptide vaccine. Receptor source: a man between 35 and 55 years old with glioma.

This sequence joins TRBV5-1 and TRBJ1-5; the match to TRBD1 covers 11 bases. Per the germline V gene, CDR1 is SGHRS and CDR2 is YFSETQ. The V segment lost 4 bases and the J segment 6 bases; nucleotides outside the gene matches: 6. This CDR3 has 15 residues. For the CDR3, the DNA is TGCGCCAGCAGCCCCTGGACAGGGGGCGTTCAGCCCCAGCATTTT. This sequence encodes CASSPWTGGVQPQHF.

The chain is built from TRBV29-1 and TRBJ1-2; no clear D. The V gene's germline CDR1 is SQVTM and CDR2 ANQGSEA. V lost 3 bases and J 7 bases, leaving 18 bases between the germline ends. The CDR3 totals 14 residues. This CDR3 is CSVDRRLAAAGYTF. The DNA of the CDR3 is TGCAGCGTTGACCGACGCCTCGCCGCGGCTGGCTACACCTTC.

This sequence joins TRBV7-2 and TRBJ2-1; 7 bases fit TRBD1. The CDR3 totals 15 residues. V was clipped by 5 bases and J by 9 bases; unmatched bases: 13. Germline loops: CDR1 SGHTA, CDR2 FQGNSA. The CDR3 DNA is TGTGCCAGCAGCCCCCGGGACAGCCACACCAGTGAGCAGTTCTTC. This sequence encodes CASSPRDSHTSEQFF. The variable domain in full, with the rest retrieved from reference TRBV7-2 and TRBJ2-1, is GAGVSQSPSNKVTEKGKDVELRCDPISGHTALYWYRQSLGQGLEFLIYFQGNSAPDKSGLPSDRFSAERTGGSVSTLTIQRTQQEDSAVYLCASSPRDSHTSEQFFGPGTRLTVL.

The V and J genes are TRBV4-1 and TRBJ1-4; D gene uncertain. CDR3 length equals 15 residues. Germline lookup yields CDR1 MGHRA and CDR2 YSYEKL. The germline V and J ends were trimmed by 4 bases and 6 bases, with 15 bases remaining between them. The CDR3 DNA reads as TGCGCCAGCAGCCCTACCCGGGCCCGAGATGAAAAACTGTTTTTT. It is translated as CASSPTRARDEKLFF.

V is TRBV7-8 and J is TRBJ1-5; weak D call: TRBD1 (5 bases). CDR1 and CDR2 (germline): SGHVS, FQNEAQ. The CDR3 has 13 amino acids. V gave up 7 bases and J gave up 1 base, with 8 bases separating them. The CDR3 DNA follows: TGTGCCAGCAACCAGGGCAGCAATCAGCCCCAGCATTTT. Its protein is CASNQGSNQPQHF.

The CDR3 region is CASSLGVSYEQYF. The DNA for the CDR3 is TGTGCCAGCAGCTTAGGTGTGTCCTACGAGCAGTACTTC. The gene calls are TRBV5-6 and TRBJ2-7; no firm D call. Trimming cost V 2 bases and J 1 base, with 7 bases left between them. This CDR3 contains 13 residues. Germline V gene sequence: CDR1 SGHDT, CDR2 YYEEEE.

The rearrangement uses TRBV5-4 and TRBJ2-1; D not certain. The V end lost 4 bases, the J end lost 5 bases, and 13 bases lay between the germline ends. CDR1 and CDR2 (germline): SGHNT, YYREEE (reference sequence). CDR3 size: 14 residues. The CDR3 DNA sequence: TGTGCCAGCAGCCCCCGCGGTCCCGACAATGAGCAGTTCTTC. Translation: CASSPRGPDNEQFF. Supplemented by reference TRBV5-4 and TRBJ2-1, the full variable domain reads ETGVTQSPTHLIKTRGQQVTLRCSSQSGHNTVSWYQQALGQGPQFIFQYYREEENGRGNFPPRFSGLQFPNYSSELNVNALELDDSALYLCASSPRGPDNEQFFGPGTRLTVL.

This chain links TRBV7-8 with TRBJ2-7; D might be TRBD1 or TRBD2, each matching 5 bases. CDR1 and CDR2 (germline): SGHVS, FQNEAQ. The V end lost 0 bases, the J end lost 5 bases, and 14 bases lay between the germline ends. There are 15 residues in the CDR3. The DNA of the CDR3 is TGTGCCAGCAGCTTAGCGACGCCGGGGCTCAACGAGCAGTACTTC. Its protein is CASSLATPGLNEQYF.

J is TRBJ2-3 and V is TRBV19, with D possibly being TRBD2 (5 bases). V gave up 4 bases and J gave up 0 bases, with 14 bases separating them. There are 16 residues in the CDR3. Germline V lookup: CDR1 LNHDA, CDR2 SQIVND (reference sequence). The CDR3: CASSTTPAVSTDTQYF. DNA for the CDR3: TGTGCCAGTAGTACCACTCCAGCGGTTAGCACAGATACGCAGTATTTT.

In regard to this clone: Other DNA variants within this sample encode the same CDR3. The rearrangement uses TRBV19 and TRBJ1-5; tentatively, D is TRBD1 (6 bases). The CDR3 is 13 residues long. Trimming shortened V by 3 bases and J by 5 bases, and 8 bases separated the two germline ends. CDR1 is LNHDA and CDR2 is SQIVND in the germline V gene (reference sequence). CDR3 DNA: TGTGCCAGTAGTATCCGGGGGCATCAGCCCCAGCATTTT. Residues: CASSIRGHQPQHF.

This clone was observed a single time. This chain links TRBV5-8 with TRBJ1-2, with 9 positions matching TRBD1. There are 17 residues in the CDR3. Trimming removed 2 bases from V and 3 bases from J; junction bases left unmatched: 11. CDR1 SGHTS and CDR2 YDEGEE come from the germline V gene. The CDR3 loop is CASSLVGTGTGHYGYTF. In nucleotides, the CDR3 is TGTGCCAGCAGCTTAGTGGGAACCGGGACAGGGCACTATGGCTACACCTTC.

The J gene is TRBJ2-5, the V gene TRBV7-2; 10 positions agree with TRBD2. From germline, CDR1 is SGHTA and CDR2 FQGNSA. Unmatched junction bases numbered 16, after V lost 2 bases and J lost 4 bases. The CDR3 length is 19 residues. DNA for the CDR3: TGTGCCAGCAGCTTACTAGCGGGGGCCCCGAGCATTCGGGGAGAGACCCAGTACTTC. As protein: CASSLLAGAPSIRGETQYF.

This clone was counted many times. The V and J genes are TRBV18 and TRBJ2-3, with D maybe TRBD2 (5 bases). Germline CDR1 KGHSH, CDR2 LQKENI. V was pared by 6 bases and J by 6 bases, with 16 bases between. The CDR3 sequence is 14 residues long. The CDR3 DNA reads TGTGCCAGCTCTCCCTCCACGACTACGGATACGCAGTATTTT. It yields the protein CASSPSTTTDTQYF.

The CDR3 loop reads CARTRIAGDLYEQYF. The CDR3, as DNA: TGTGCCAGGACCCGGATAGCGGGAGATTTGTACGAGCAGTACTTC. The chain carries TRBV2 and TRBJ2-5; TRBD2 aligns across 9 bases. The J call may be faulty, since TRBJ2-7 better matches the DNA end. Germline CDR1 is SNHLY and CDR2 is FYNNEI. This CDR3 spans 15 amino acids.

J is TRBJ1-3 and V is TRBV19, with D unclear. The CDR3 has 17 amino acids. The germline CDR1 and CDR2 sequences are LNHDA and SQIVND (reference sequence). Trimming pared 7 bases from V and 0 bases from J, leaving 19 bases between. This chain's CDR3 is CASTDGGFGVSGNTIYF. The CDR3 DNA sequence: TGTGCCAGTACCGATGGAGGGTTTGGGGTCTCTGGAAACACCATATATTTT.

Details on this clone: The junction does not match germline at one end; this may be a read error. The J gene is TRBJ2-2, the V gene TRBV7-7; D possibly corresponds to TRBD2 (6 bases). CDR1 is SSHAT and CDR2 is FNYEAQ in the germline V gene (reference sequence). This CDR3 is 14 amino acids long. CDR3: CASSPIGGTGELFF. The CDR3 bases are TGTGCTAGCAGCCCTATTGGAGGGACCGGGGAGCTGTTTTTT.

The chain couples TRBV5-4 to TRBJ2-1; TRBD1 is a possible D gene (5 bases). Trimming left V 1 base short and J 4 bases short, with 9 bases between. The germline gives CDR1 SGHNT, CDR2 YYREEE (reference sequence). The length of the CDR3 is 14 residues. The CDR3 DNA reads as TGTGCCAGCAGCTTGAGTAACAGGTACAATGAGCAGTTCTTC. Translating gives CASSLSNRYNEQFF.

The rearrangement links TRBV10-3 to TRBJ1-1; D is undetermined. V was cut by 8 bases and J by 1 base, with 5 bases left in between. The CDR3 spans 11 residues. Per germline, CDR1 ENHRY and CDR2 SYGVKD. The chain's CDR3 is CAILANTEAFF. CDR3 nucleotide sequence: TGTGCCATCTTGGCGAACACTGAAGCTTTCTTT.

CDR3: CATRGGDQPQHF. DNA of the CDR3: TGTGCCACCAGGGGAGGGGACCAGCCCCAGCATTTT. V usage is TRBV10-3 and J usage is TRBJ1-5, with D possibly TRBD1 on 6 matching bases. Germline V CDR1 and CDR2: ENHRY, SYGVKD. The CDR3 has 12 residues. Trimming left V 10 bases short and J 7 bases short, with 14 bases between.

This chain links TRBV6-6 with TRBJ1-2; 8 bases line up with TRBD1. Trimming cost V 0 bases and J 8 bases; bases outside gene matches: 8. This CDR3 contains 15 residues. The germline gives CDR1 MNHNY, CDR2 SVGAGI (reference sequence). The CDR3: CASSYSQQGGNGYTF. The CDR3 DNA reads TGTGCCAGCAGTTACTCGCAACAGGGGGGGAACGGCTACACCTTC.

The rearrangement uses TRBV5-4 and TRBJ2-7; D perhaps matches TRBD1 (6 bases). V lost 3 bases, J lost 7 bases, and 17 bases lay in between. The CDR3 consists of 14 residues. CDR1 SGHNT and CDR2 YYREEE come from the germline V gene (reference sequence). Here the CDR3 reads CASSWAGGLWEQYF. The CDR3 DNA reads as TGTGCCAGCAGCTGGGCTGGGGGCCTTTGGGAGCAGTACTTC.

This clone came up a few times. The V call is TRBV9, the J call TRBJ1-2; 7 bases line up with TRBD1. The trim removed 4 bases at V and 4 bases at J, leaving 7 bases unmatched. Germline CDR1 is SGDLS and CDR2 is YYNGEE. The length of the CDR3 is 14 residues. The CDR3 coding sequence is TGTGCCAGCAGCTCCCAACGGACAGGCTATGGCTACACCTTC. It codes for CASSSQRTGYGYTF. Based on the CDR3 plus reference TRBV9 and TRBJ1-2, the full variable domain is DSGVTQTPKHLITATGQRVTLRCSPRSGDLSVYWYQQSLDQGLQFLIQYYNGEERAKGNILERFSAQQFPDLHSELNLSSLELGDSALYFCASSSQRTGYGYTFGSGTRLTVV.

In its sample, this clone was seen once. The V gene is TRBV5-1, the J gene TRBJ2-2; no definite D call. V lost 1 base, J lost 0 bases, and 7 bases lay in between. This CDR3 has 15 residues. Germline V lookup: CDR1 SGHRS, CDR2 YFSETQ. The CDR3 bases are TGCGCCAGCAGCTTGTGGTCCGCGAACACCGGGGAGCTGTTTTTT. As protein: CASSLWSANTGELFF. The full variable domain, in which reference TRBV5-1 and TRBJ2-2 provide the parts outside the CDR3, is KAGVTQTPRYLIKTRGQQVTLSCSPISGHRSVSWYQQTPGQGLQFLFEYFSETQRNKGNFPGRFSGRQFSNSRSEMNVSTLELGDSALYLCASSLWSANTGELFFGEGSRLTVL.